The next 2 T cell receptor beta chains were all read from a single sample in a study of cytomegalovirus exposure and HLA in healthy donors (dated by TCRdb to about 2017). The library was generated by the immunoSEQ multiplex PCR assay. A mixture of 60 forward primers for TCR Vbeta segments and 13 reverse primers for TCR Jbeta segments was used in the multiplex PCR. Entries here come from immuneACCESS through TCRdb and include only in-frame sequences with V and J called. Some clones fail to appear in such tables; in the studies checked, an unresolved V gene covers under half of the shortfall, and the cause of the remainder is unknown. The sample table lists tens of thousands of clones, 75% to 85% of them with a count of one. The ten largest clones take up about 32% of the sample. What was sequenced was PBMCs. The receptors shown here come from a man aged 50-59 years in good health and CMV-seropositive.

This sequence joins TRBV2 and TRBJ1-1; D may be TRBD1 (5 bases). V was trimmed by 4 bases and J by 4 bases, leaving 19 bases between them. CDR1 is SNHLY and CDR2 is FYNNEI in the germline V gene. The CDR3 extends over 16 amino acids. The CDR3 DNA is TGTGCCAGCAGTGCCGTATTGCCGGAGGGGTTCACTGAAGCTTTCTTT. Amino acid sequence: CASSAVLPEGFTEAFF.

The chain uses TRBV6-4 and TRBJ1-5; D remains unclear. Germline V gene sequence: CDR1 MRHNA, CDR2 SNTAGT. Trimming stripped 4 bases from V and 4 bases from J, with 8 bases between. CDR3 length: 13 residues. CDR3 nucleotide sequence: TGTGCCAGCAGTGGAGGAGCAAATCAGCCCCAGCATTTT. Protein product: CASSGGANQPQHF.